This TCR beta chain stems from a study of shared clonotypes between healthy human individuals. Under the authors' procedure: Junction-only immunoSEQ data arrived without quality scores, meaning filtering differed. Profiled with immunoSEQ multiplex PCR; TCRdb holds only in-frame clones, not every one. Clone size and V and J calls were adopted from that table, with D and trimming inferred from the DNA. The sample shows more than 2,000,000 clones, roughly nine tenths of them seen only once. Trimming cost V 4 bases and J 10 bases; bases outside gene matches: 1. The CDR3 has 13 amino acids. CDR1 is SEHNR, CDR2 FQNEAQ, per germline (reference sequence).

The V call is TRBV7-9, the J call TRBJ2-1, with 13 bases matching TRBD2. Sequencing input: naive CD4+ T cells sorted from blood. Documented subset: CD45RA+ positively selected. The sequence came from a man aged 18 to 30 in good health. The CDR3 reads CASSSGLAGEQFF. In DNA, the CDR3 is TGTGCCAGCAGCTCGGGACTAGCGGGGGAGCAGTTCTTC.